The sequence of this TCR beta chain was determined in a study of cytomegalovirus exposure and HLA in healthy donors. The CDR3 extends over 15 amino acids. The germline gives CDR1 SNHLY, CDR2 FYNNEI. V lost 6 bases to trimming and J lost 7 bases; unmatched junction nucleotides: 15. This clone showed up just once. What it recognizes is unknown. Study-wide findings and caveats: Altogether, 160 or so TCR beta chains were recorded as cytomegalovirus-associated.

The assay was immunoSEQ multiplex PCR, and TCRdb's table has in-frame clones only and misses some. The sample holds roughly 200,000 clones, approximately 86% seen once. The sample consisted of PBMCs. The receptor comes from a man younger than 45 in good health and CMV-seropositive. The V and J genes are TRBV2 and TRBJ2-7; TRBD2 aligns across 7 bases. The CDR3 loop is CASSRGLHAAGEQYF. CDR3 DNA sequence: TGTGCCAGCAGCCGGGGACTACACGCTGCGGGGGAGCAGTACTTC.